This is a list of T cell receptor beta chains from one sample in a study of OX40 agonist ivuxolimab in advanced cancers. Here immunoSEQ multiplex PCR was the method, and the copy in TCRdb shows in-frame clones only, minus some. The repertoire holds 70,000 to 75,000 clones, with around 90% as singletons. This specimen was CD4+ or CD8+ T cells sorted from blood, taken in a trial of the OX40 agonist ivuxolimab. These receptors originate from an adult with an advanced solid tumor such as melanoma, head and neck, liver or kidney cancer. CDR3s include the opening cysteine and the closing phenylalanine or tryptophan. D genes are given only for firm matches. A row's size may be missing; if present it is once, few, many or a size class.

j_gene: TRBJ2-4
d_gene: NA
v_gene: TRBV2
abundance: NA
CDR3aa: CASRRTGAKNIQYF
CDR3nt: TGTGCCAGCAGACGCACTGGAGCCAAAAACATTCAGTACTTC

j_gene: TRBJ1-1
d_gene: NA
v_gene: TRBV5-1
abundance: NA
CDR3aa: CASSLSVLAGTNEAFF
CDR3nt: TGCGCCAGCAGCTTGTCGGTTCTAGCCGGGACGAATGAAGCTTTCTTT

j_gene: TRBJ2-3
d_gene: TRBD2
v_gene: TRBV4-2
abundance: NA
CDR3aa: CASSQEGGGRAMGTQYF
CDR3nt: TGTGCCAGCAGCCAAGAGGGTGGAGGGAGGGCCATGGGTACGCAGTATTTT

j_gene: TRBJ1-1
d_gene: NA
v_gene: TRBV5-1
abundance: NA
CDR3aa: CASSLGGGSRGTEAFF
CDR3nt: TGCGCCAGCAGCTTGGGGGGGGGCTCACGAGGGACTGAAGCTTTCTTT

j_gene: TRBJ2-7
d_gene: NA
v_gene: TRBV28
abundance: NA
CDR3aa: CASNGLPYEQYF
CDR3nt: TGTGCCAGCAACGGGCTACCCTACGAGCAGTACTTC

j_gene: TRBJ1-5
d_gene: NA
v_gene: TRBV6-1
abundance: NA
CDR3aa: CASRERTPSNQPQHF
CDR3nt: TGTGCCAGCAGAGAAAGGACCCCAAGCAATCAGCCCCAGCATTTT

j_gene: TRBJ2-7
d_gene: TRBD1
v_gene: TRBV2
abundance: NA
CDR3aa: CASKSRTGDYEQYF
CDR3nt: TGTGCCAGCAAATCTAGGACAGGGGACTACGAGCAGTACTTC

j_gene: TRBJ2-3
d_gene: TRBD1
v_gene: TRBV11-3
abundance: NA
CDR3aa: CASSQGQGKTDTQYF
CDR3nt: TGTGCCAGCAGCCAGGGACAGGGGAAGACAGATACGCAGTATTTT

j_gene: TRBJ2-1
d_gene: NA
v_gene: TRBV7-8
abundance: NA
CDR3aa: CASRDSYNEQFF
CDR3nt: TGTGCCAGCAGGGACAGTTACAATGAGCAGTTCTTC

j_gene: TRBJ2-1
d_gene: NA
v_gene: TRBV7-9
abundance: NA
CDR3aa: CASSFSEAEQFF
CDR3nt: TGTGCCAGCAGCTTCTCGGAGGCTGAGCAGTTCTTC

j_gene: TRBJ2-1
d_gene: NA
v_gene: TRBV7-2
abundance: once
CDR3aa: CASSLVVGGRKSYNEQFF
CDR3nt: TGTGCCAGCAGCTTAGTCGTGGGGGGGCGAAAGTCCTACAATGAGCAGTTCTTC

j_gene: TRBJ2-7
d_gene: NA
v_gene: TRBV11-2
abundance: NA
CDR3aa: CASSRGNYEQYF
CDR3nt: TGTGCCAGCAGCAGGGGGAACTACGAGCAGTACTTC

j_gene: TRBJ2-1
d_gene: NA
v_gene: TRBV14
abundance: NA
CDR3aa: CASSQAGQSSYNEQFF
CDR3nt: TGTGCCAGCAGCCAAGCCGGACAGAGCTCCTACAATGAGCAGTTCTTC

j_gene: TRBJ1-3
d_gene: NA
v_gene: TRBV28
abundance: NA
CDR3aa: CASSPPAAGNTIYF
CDR3nt: TGTGCCAGCAGTCCCCCAGCCGCTGGAAACACCATATATTTT

j_gene: TRBJ2-5
d_gene: TRBD2
v_gene: TRBV25-1
abundance: NA
CDR3aa: CASSVRLAGRETQYF
CDR3nt: TGTGCCAGCAGTGTCAGACTAGCGGGAAGGGAGACCCAGTACTTC

j_gene: TRBJ2-5
d_gene: NA
v_gene: TRBV30
abundance: once
CDR3aa: CAWSAVGETQYF
CDR3nt: TGTGCCTGGAGTGCGGTTGGGGAGACCCAGTACTTC

j_gene: TRBJ1-1
d_gene: NA
v_gene: TRBV25-1
abundance: NA
CDR3aa: CASSEDSGMNTEAFF
CDR3nt: TGTGCCAGCAGTGAAGATTCAGGGATGAACACTGAAGCTTTCTTT

j_gene: TRBJ2-7
d_gene: NA
v_gene: TRBV5-5
abundance: NA
CDR3aa: CASSLAVGQYYEQYF
CDR3nt: TGTGCCAGCAGCTTGGCCGTCGGACAGTACTACGAGCAGTACTTC

j_gene: TRBJ2-2
d_gene: NA
v_gene: TRBV21-1
abundance: NA
CDR3aa: CASSNHPHTGELFF
CDR3nt: TGTGCCAGCAGCAACCATCCTCACACCGGGGAGCTGTTTTTT

j_gene: TRBJ2-3
d_gene: TRBD2
v_gene: TRBV4-2
abundance: NA
CDR3aa: CASSQDPSGADTQYF
CDR3nt: TGTGCCAGCAGCCAAGATCCTAGCGGGGCAGATACGCAGTATTTT

j_gene: TRBJ2-7
d_gene: TRBD1
v_gene: TRBV9
abundance: few
CDR3aa: CASSTSGGYYEQYF
CDR3nt: TGTGCCAGCAGCACCTCAGGGGGATACTACGAGCAGTACTTC

j_gene: TRBJ2-1
d_gene: TRBD1
v_gene: TRBV29-1
abundance: NA
CDR3aa: CSVTTDRGNEQFF
CDR3nt: TGCAGCGTTACGACCGACAGGGGTAATGAGCAGTTCTTC

j_gene: TRBJ2-5
d_gene: NA
v_gene: TRBV5-1
abundance: NA
CDR3aa: CASSLVRRVEETQYF
CDR3nt: TGCGCCAGCAGCTTGGTTCGCAGGGTGGAGGAGACCCAGTACTTC

j_gene: TRBJ2-1
d_gene: NA
v_gene: TRBV5-6
abundance: NA
CDR3aa: CASSLRKDYNEQFF
CDR3nt: TGTGCCAGCAGCTTGCGGAAGGACTACAATGAGCAGTTCTTC

j_gene: TRBJ1-4
d_gene: NA
v_gene: TRBV5-1
abundance: NA
CDR3aa: CASSLMTQNEKLFF
CDR3nt: TGCGCCAGCAGCTTAATGACACAGAATGAAAAACTGTTTTTT

j_gene: TRBJ1-1
d_gene: NA
v_gene: TRBV7-9
abundance: NA
CDR3aa: CASSPPSRSGPEAFF
CDR3nt: TGTGCCAGCAGCCCCCCCTCCCGGTCTGGGCCTGAAGCTTTCTTT

j_gene: TRBJ2-7
d_gene: NA
v_gene: TRBV13
abundance: NA
CDR3aa: CASSLEGEQYF
CDR3nt: TGTGCCAGCAGCTTAGAGGGCGAGCAGTACTTC

j_gene: TRBJ1-1
d_gene: NA
v_gene: TRBV18
abundance: NA
CDR3aa: CASSPEAGAYTEAFF
CDR3nt: TGTGCCAGCTCACCAGAGGCGGGAGCCTACACTGAAGCTTTCTTT

j_gene: TRBJ1-1
d_gene: TRBD1
v_gene: TRBV6-5
abundance: once
CDR3aa: CASSYQGVLNTEAFF
CDR3nt: TGTGCCAGCAGTTACCAGGGGGTCTTGAACACTGAAGCTTTCTTT

j_gene: TRBJ2-7
d_gene: NA
v_gene: TRBV6-1
abundance: once
CDR3aa: CAISAPDREVINKQYF
CDR3nt: TGTGCCATCAGTGCGCCCGACAGGGAGGTTATTAACAAGCAGTACTTC

j_gene: TRBJ2-5
d_gene: NA
v_gene: TRBV6-5
abundance: NA
CDR3aa: CASSHSGTTKMAQYF
CDR3nt: TGTGCCAGCAGCCACTCTGGGACAACTAAGATGGCCCAGTACTTC

j_gene: TRBJ2-3
d_gene: TRBD2
v_gene: TRBV4-2
abundance: NA
CDR3aa: CASSQDLASGSFTDTQYF
CDR3nt: TGTGCCAGCAGCCAAGACTTGGCTAGCGGGAGCTTTACAGATACGCAGTATTTT

j_gene: TRBJ1-4
d_gene: NA
v_gene: TRBV30
abundance: NA
CDR3aa: CAGEQSGEKLFF
CDR3nt: TGTGCCGGAGAACAGTCCGGGGAAAAACTGTTTTTT

j_gene: TRBJ2-3
d_gene: TRBD2
v_gene: TRBV5-1
abundance: once
CDR3aa: CASHLAEPSTDTQYF
CDR3nt: TGCGCCAGCCACCTAGCGGAGCCTAGCACAGATACGCAGTATTTT

j_gene: TRBJ2-1
d_gene: NA
v_gene: TRBV30
abundance: NA
CDR3aa: CAFGRGLYNEQFF
CDR3nt: TGTGCCTTTGGGCGGGGGCTCTACAATGAGCAGTTCTTC

j_gene: TRBJ2-3
d_gene: TRBD2
v_gene: TRBV9
abundance: NA
CDR3aa: CASSVGASGSGDTQYF
CDR3nt: TGTGCCAGCAGCGTAGGAGCTAGCGGGAGTGGAGATACGCAGTATTTT

j_gene: TRBJ1-6
d_gene: NA
v_gene: TRBV27
abundance: NA
CDR3aa: CASSSGTLGSPLHF
CDR3nt: TGTGCCAGCAGTTCAGGGACCCTGGGCTCACCCCTCCACTTT

j_gene: TRBJ1-2
d_gene: NA
v_gene: TRBV18
abundance: NA
CDR3aa: CASSPLGPQDYGYTF
CDR3nt: TGTGCCAGCTCACCACTAGGCCCCCAGGACTATGGCTACACCTTC

j_gene: TRBJ2-1
d_gene: TRBD2
v_gene: TRBV7-7
abundance: NA
CDR3aa: CASSLTSGGVNEQFF
CDR3nt: TGTGCTAGCAGCCTGACTAGCGGGGGTGTCAATGAGCAGTTCTTC

j_gene: TRBJ1-2
d_gene: NA
v_gene: TRBV19
abundance: NA
CDR3aa: CASSITPGRDHGYTF
CDR3nt: TGTGCCAGTAGTATAACCCCAGGGAGAGACCATGGCTACACCTTC

j_gene: TRBJ2-7
d_gene: NA
v_gene: TRBV25-1
abundance: NA
CDR3aa: CASSEWAAYEQYF
CDR3nt: TGTGCCAGCAGTGAATGGGCAGCCTACGAGCAGTACTTC

j_gene: TRBJ2-7
d_gene: NA
v_gene: TRBV5-5
abundance: NA
CDR3aa: CASSPPTGPSYEQYF
CDR3nt: TGTGCCAGCAGCCCTCCGACAGGACCAAGCTACGAGCAGTACTTC

j_gene: TRBJ2-1
d_gene: NA
v_gene: TRBV27
abundance: NA
CDR3aa: CASSFQRLGPVEQFF
CDR3nt: TGTGCCAGCAGTTTTCAGCGGCTAGGGCCTGTTGAGCAGTTCTTC

j_gene: TRBJ2-7
d_gene: NA
v_gene: TRBV12-2
abundance: NA
CDR3aa: CASRTRGHLAGECYEQYF
CDR3nt: TGTGCAAGTCGCACCCGAGGACACTTAGCGGGGGAGTGTTACGAGCAGTACTTC

j_gene: TRBJ2-7
d_gene: TRBD2
v_gene: TRBV7-9
abundance: NA
CDR3aa: CASSFSGGIFEQYF
CDR3nt: TGTGCCAGCAGCTTTAGCGGGGGGATATTCGAGCAGTACTTC

j_gene: TRBJ2-7
d_gene: TRBD1
v_gene: TRBV2
abundance: once
CDR3aa: CASIQGAFTYEQYF
CDR3nt: TGTGCCAGCATTCAGGGGGCATTTACCTACGAGCAGTACTTC

j_gene: TRBJ2-7
d_gene: NA
v_gene: TRBV9
abundance: NA
CDR3aa: CASSPLGLNEQYF
CDR3nt: TGTGCCAGCAGCCCGCTAGGTCTTAACGAGCAGTACTTC

j_gene: TRBJ2-5
d_gene: NA
v_gene: TRBV19
abundance: NA
CDR3aa: CASSKGGANNQETQYF
CDR3nt: TGTGCCAGTAGTAAAGGGGGGGCCAACAACCAAGAGACCCAGTACTTC

j_gene: TRBJ1-6
d_gene: NA
v_gene: TRBV19
abundance: NA
CDR3aa: CASRGKWTENSPLHF
CDR3nt: TGTGCCAGTAGAGGGAAATGGACGGAGAATTCACCCCTCCACTTT

j_gene: TRBJ1-1
d_gene: TRBD1
v_gene: TRBV11-3
abundance: NA
CDR3aa: CASSLWDRFSEAFF
CDR3nt: TGTGCCAGCAGCTTATGGGACAGGTTTTCTGAAGCTTTCTTT

j_gene: TRBJ2-1
d_gene: TRBD1
v_gene: TRBV6-6
abundance: NA
CDR3aa: CASSSAGTGLNEQFF
CDR3nt: TGTGCCAGCAGCTCCGCCGGGACAGGGTTGAATGAGCAGTTCTTC